This T cell receptor beta chain was retrieved from a study of cytomegalovirus exposure and HLA in healthy donors. Primers: 60 Vbeta forward and 13 Jbeta reverse. The method was immunoSEQ multiplex PCR; TCRdb's version includes in-frame clones alone and lacks a portion of them. The sample carries roughly 200,000 clones, 12% recorded once. V lost 6 bases to trimming and J lost 0 bases, with 9 bases between them. Germline CDR1 SNHLY, CDR2 FYNNEI. The CDR3 covers 14 residues. Material for sequencing was PBMCs. This receptor was taken from a man aged 50 or older in good health and CMV-seropositive. The chain recombines TRBV2 with TRBJ1-5; tentatively, D is TRBD1 (5 bases). The CDR3: CASRVQGSNQPQHF. As DNA, the CDR3 is TGTGCCAGCAGAGTCCAGGGTAGCAATCAGCCCCAGCATTTT.